A selection of T cell receptor beta chains follows, all from one sample in a study of blood T cell repertoires in COVID-19. Repertoires were generated with immunoSEQ multiplex PCR, while TCRdb's copy carries only in-frame clones and drops some. The sample has about 150,000 clones; over 70% are singletons. The sample consisted of peripheral blood. These receptors all stem from a man older than 75 with acute or convalescent COVID-19. The CDR3 runs from the conserved cysteine through the conserved F or W. Fields, in order: J gene, clone size, D gene, V gene, CDR3 protein, CDR3 DNA. A D gene is named only where the DNA matches it firmly. Clone size is stated in some rows and not others, as once, few, many or a class when expanded.

TRBJ2-7	NA	TRBD2	TRBV7-9	CASSLALAGGSEQYF	TGTGCCAGCAGCTTAGCGCTAGCGGGAGGGTCCGAGCAGTACTTC
TRBJ2-2	NA	TRBD1	TRBV14	CASRPGTGWTGELFF	TGTGCCAGCAGACCCGGGACAGGGTGGACCGGGGAGCTGTTTTTT
TRBJ2-7	NA	TRBD1	TRBV11-2	CASSFAAGTGGALYEQYF	TGTGCCAGCAGCTTTGCCGCCGGGACAGGGGGCGCTTTATACGAGCAGTACTTC
TRBJ2-7	NA	TRBD2	TRBV7-2	CASSLAGLAGALEQYF	TGTGCCAGCAGCTTAGCGGGACTAGCGGGAGCTCTCGAGCAGTACTTC
TRBJ1-4	NA	NA	TRBV4-2	CASSQAGVTNEKLFF	TGTGCCAGCAGCCAAGCAGGGGTTACTAATGAAAAACTGTTTTTT
TRBJ2-2	few	NA	TRBV4-1	CASSRTEDTGELFF	TGCGCCAGCAGCCGGACAGAAGACACCGGGGAGCTGTTTTTT
TRBJ1-2	NA	NA	TRBV3-1/TRBV3-2	CASSQDSSGGGYTF	TGTGCCAGCAGCCAAGATAGTTCGGGAGGCGGCTACACCTTC
TRBJ1-5	NA	NA	TRBV6-4	CASSDGANQPQHF	TGTGCCAGCAGTGACGGGGCGAATCAGCCCCAGCATTTT
TRBJ2-1	NA	TRBD2	TRBV5-1	CASSLDQAGVSNEQFF	TGCGCCAGCAGCTTGGACCAGGCGGGAGTTAGCAATGAGCAGTTCTTC
TRBJ2-2	NA	TRBD1	TRBV13	CASSLTGGTGELFF	TGTGCCAGCAGCCTGACAGGGGGCACCGGGGAGCTGTTTTTT
TRBJ2-5	NA	NA	TRBV27	CASSLKGETQYF	TGTGCCAGCAGTCTAAAGGGGGAGACCCAGTACTTC
TRBJ2-3	NA	NA	TRBV29-1	CSVPPPGSYEVADTQYF	TGCAGCGTACCACCTCCGGGATCCTATGAAGTGGCAGATACGCAGTATTTT
TRBJ1-2	NA	TRBD1	TRBV2	CASNTGTGVYGYTF	TGTGCCAGCAATACCGGGACAGGGGTCTATGGCTACACCTTC
TRBJ2-7	NA	NA	TRBV9	CASSAGTGYHEQYF	TGTGCCAGCAGCGCCGGGACTGGGTACCACGAGCAGTACTTC
TRBJ2-2	NA	TRBD1	TRBV28	CASSPVGTGRTGELFF	TGTGCCAGCAGTCCCGTCGGGACAGGGAGAACCGGGGAGCTGTTTTTT
TRBJ2-3	NA	TRBD2	TRBV5-1	CASSLGTSGSTDTQYF	TGCGCCAGCAGCCTAGGGACTAGCGGGAGCACAGATACGCAGTATTTT
TRBJ2-5	NA	NA	TRBV30	CAWSWGSGGLETQYF	TGTGCCTGGAGTTGGGGCTCCGGAGGGTTAGAGACCCAGTACTTC
TRBJ2-1	NA	NA	TRBV5-1	CASSLVGGAFWNEQFF	TGCGCCAGCAGCTTAGTTGGGGGCGCGTTTTGGAATGAGCAGTTCTTC
TRBJ2-2	NA	TRBD2	TRBV19	CASSSRAGGPLTGELFF	TGTGCCAGTAGTTCCCGAGCGGGAGGGCCGCTCACCGGGGAGCTGTTTTTT
TRBJ2-1	NA	NA	TRBV2	CASSFEGANTNEQFF	TGTGCCAGCAGTTTCGAGGGAGCTAACACCAATGAGCAGTTCTTC
TRBJ1-2	NA	TRBD1	TRBV28	CASSSSGTGDGYTF	TGTGCCAGCAGTTCCTCCGGGACAGGGGATGGCTACACCTTC
TRBJ2-3	NA	NA	TRBV3-1/TRBV3-2	CASSLRGTDTQYF	TGTGCCAGCAGCCTGCGGGGAACAGATACGCAGTATTTT
TRBJ1-2	NA	TRBD1	TRBV5-1	CASSSSGTGVPADGYTF	TGCGCCAGCAGCTCTTCCGGGACAGGGGTTCCTGCGGATGGCTACACCTTC
TRBJ1-6	NA	NA	TRBV5-6	CASSLVSSYNSPLHF	TGTGCCAGCAGCTTGGTGAGCTCCTATAATTCACCCCTCCACTTT
TRBJ1-1	NA	NA	TRBV7-9	CASSLFADIYTEAFF	TGTGCCAGCAGCTTATTCGCGGATATATACACTGAAGCTTTCTTT
TRBJ1-4	NA	TRBD1	TRBV2	CASSNGLQGAVRKLFF	TGTGCCAGCAGTAACGGCCTACAGGGGGCGGTGAGAAAACTGTTTTTT
TRBJ2-7	NA	TRBD2	TRBV5-4	CASSLPRTGGGFYEQYF	TGTGCCAGCAGCTTGCCTAGGACTGGCGGGGGTTTCTACGAGCAGTACTTC
TRBJ2-1	once	TRBD2	TRBV5-1	CASSLQPLATREQFF	TGCGCCAGCAGCCTGCAACCACTAGCGACGCGCGAGCAGTTCTTC
TRBJ1-1	NA	TRBD1	TRBV3-1/TRBV3-2	CASSLGQMNTEAFF	TGTGCCAGCAGCCTGGGACAGATGAACACTGAAGCTTTCTTT
TRBJ2-2	NA	TRBD2	TRBV11-2	CASSRSSGDNTGELFF	TGTGCCAGCAGCCGATCTAGCGGGGATAACACCGGGGAGCTGTTTTTT
TRBJ2-1	NA	TRBD1	TRBV9	CASSPGQGGYNEQFF	TGTGCCAGCAGCCCGGGACAGGGGGGGTACAATGAGCAGTTCTTC
TRBJ1-2	NA	NA	TRBV3-1/TRBV3-2	CASSQRGGAGYGYTF	TGTGCCAGCAGCCAAAGAGGGGGGGCTGGCTATGGCTACACCTTC
TRBJ1-4	once	NA	TRBV7-9	CASSLVGAGRNEKLFF	TGTGCCAGCAGCTTAGTAGGGGCAGGGCGGAATGAAAAACTGTTTTTT
TRBJ2-3	NA	TRBD2	TRBV27	CASRPSGGFSTDTQYF	TGTGCCAGCAGGCCTAGCGGGGGCTTTAGCACAGATACGCAGTATTTT
TRBJ2-1	NA	TRBD1	TRBV24-1	CATSALDRGPNEQFF	TGTGCCACCAGTGCCCTTGACAGGGGGCCCAATGAGCAGTTCTTC
TRBJ2-5	NA	TRBD2	TRBV5-1	CASTLSGGETQYF	TGCGCCAGCACCCTATCGGGGGGAGAGACCCAGTACTTC
TRBJ1-5	NA	NA	TRBV6-5	CASSYSSFGNQPQHF	TGTGCCAGCAGTTACTCGAGTTTTGGCAATCAGCCCCAGCATTTT
TRBJ1-1	NA	TRBD1	TRBV10-2	CASVPQGAQAAEAFF	TGCGCCAGCGTCCCCCAGGGGGCACAAGCCGCTGAAGCTTTCTTT
TRBJ1-3	NA	NA	TRBV5-4	CASSTREGSGNTIYF	TGTGCCAGCAGCACCCGGGAAGGCTCTGGAAACACCATATATTTT
TRBJ1-3	NA	NA	TRBV30	CAWSVPTGTRNRNTIYF	TGTGCCTGGAGTGTCCCTACCGGGACACGAAATAGAAACACCATATATTTT
TRBJ1-5	NA	TRBD1	TRBV27	CASSLGTGRQPQHF	TGTGCCAGCAGTTTAGGGACAGGGAGACAGCCCCAGCATTTT
TRBJ2-1	NA	TRBD2	TRBV5-1	CATRTSPSYNEQFF	TGCGCCACAAGGACTAGTCCATCCTACAATGAGCAGTTCTTC
TRBJ2-7	few	NA	TRBV7-2	CASSLGQVLSYEQYF	TGTGCCAGCAGCTTAGGGCAGGTTCTCTCCTACGAGCAGTACTTC
TRBJ1-2	NA	TRBD1	TRBV4-2	CASSLGTGDSYGYTF	TGTGCCAGCAGCCTAGGGACAGGGGACTCCTATGGCTACACCTTC
TRBJ2-4	NA	TRBD2	TRBV19	CASSIGREGRAEGNIQYF	TGTGCCAGTAGTATAGGGCGGGAGGGCCGCGCGGAGGGAAACATTCAGTACTTC
TRBJ2-1	NA	TRBD1	TRBV16	CASSQWATGIYNEQFF	TGTGCCAGCAGCCAATGGGCGACAGGGATCTACAATGAGCAGTTCTTC
TRBJ2-5	few	NA	TRBV18	CASSPRTAVMYQETQYF	TGTGCCAGCTCACCCCGGACAGCCGTTATGTACCAAGAGACCCAGTACTTC
TRBJ1-5	NA	TRBD1	TRBV28	CASSTSGTGDNQPQHF	TGTGCCAGCAGTACATCCGGGACAGGGGACAATCAGCCCCAGCATTTT